Below, 16 T cell receptor beta chains from the same sample are listed, as sequenced in a study of cytomegalovirus exposure and HLA in healthy donors. Repertoires were generated with immunoSEQ multiplex PCR, while TCRdb's copy carries only in-frame clones and drops some. The table lists 76,000 or so clones, approximately 93% of them singletons, with roughly 2% in the top ten. Sequenced sample: PBMCs. The receptors come from a woman between 18 and 30 years old in good health and CMV-seronegative.

The V call is TRBV7-9, the J call TRBJ1-1; tentatively, D is TRBD1 (6 bases). Per germline, CDR1 SEHNR and CDR2 FQNEAQ (reference sequence). Between the trimmed V and J ends, which lost 5 bases and 0 bases, there was a span of 10 bases. The CDR3 covers 14 residues. CDR3 region: CASSGQQLNTEAFF. The CDR3 nucleotides are TGTGCCAGCAGCGGACAGCAACTGAACACTGAAGCTTTCTTT.

The chain uses TRBV11-3 and TRBJ1-2; D not resolved. Germline CDR1 reads SGHNT; CDR2 reads YENEEA. The CDR3 loop spans 11 amino acids. V was clipped by 5 bases and J by 3 bases, with 4 bases between them. The chain's CDR3 is CASSLHYGYTF. CDR3 bases: TGTGCCAGCAGCCTACACTATGGCTACACCTTC.

V gene TRBV5-1 combines with J gene TRBJ2-1, with D possibly matching TRBD2 (6 bases). The germline V gene has CDR1 SGHRS and CDR2 YFSETQ. The V and J ends lost 0 bases and 9 bases respectively, with 16 bases between them. The CDR3 loop spans 15 amino acids. This CDR3 is CASSLEVGGLSEQFF. In DNA form, the CDR3 reads TGCGCCAGCAGCTTGGAGGTGGGAGGTCTTAGTGAGCAGTTCTTC.

The chain joins TRBV19 to TRBJ2-2; unclear D gene. V lost 1 base and J 0 bases, leaving 6 bases between the germline ends. Germline-derived CDR1 and CDR2 are LNHDA and SQIVND (reference sequence). The CDR3 sequence is 15 residues long. In nucleotides, the CDR3 is TGTGCCAGTAGTATAGTAGTCGCGAACACCGGGGAGCTGTTTTTT. It specifies CASSIVVANTGELFF.

V usage is TRBV5-1 and J usage is TRBJ2-5; 7 positions match TRBD1. The V gene end was trimmed by 0 bases and the J gene end by 0 bases; junction bases not matched to a gene: 2. CDR1 SGHRS and CDR2 YFSETQ come from the germline V gene. This CDR3 contains 15 residues. CDR3 coding DNA: TGCGCCAGCAGCTTGGGGGACAGCCACCAAGAGACCCAGTACTTC. The encoded protein is CASSLGDSHQETQYF.

The chain carries TRBV6-1 and TRBJ2-5, with 9 bases fitting TRBD1. The CDR3 runs 20 residues. V lost 0 bases and J lost 0; bases outside the gene matches: 14. CDR1 is MNHNS and CDR2 is SASEGT in the germline V gene. The CDR3, as DNA: TGTGCCAGCAGTGAAGCGGCTTCTGGGACAGGGTCTTTTTACCAAGAGACCCAGTACTTC. It codes for CASSEAASGTGSFYQETQYF.

The V call is TRBV4-3, the J call TRBJ1-4; unclear D gene. Germline V gives CDR1 LGHNA, CDR2 YSLEER. The CDR3 spans 11 residues. The ends were cut back, 3 bases at V and 13 bases at J, with 9 bases in the middle. The CDR3 DNA reads TGCGCCAGCAGCCACCGGGGTCGACTGTTTTTT. It codes for CASSHRGRLFF.

This rearrangement joins TRBV28 to TRBJ2-3, with 10 bases lining up with TRBD1. The CDR3 covers 16 residues. CDR1 and CDR2 (germline): MDHEN, SYDVKM. The V gene end was trimmed by 2 bases and the J gene end by 1 base; junction bases not matched to a gene: 3. The CDR3 is CASSLAGTGGTDTQYF. The CDR3 nucleotides are TGTGCCAGCAGTTTAGCCGGGACAGGGGGCACAGATACGCAGTATTTT.

The rearrangement uses TRBV6-1 and TRBJ2-7; TRBD1 matches at 8 bases. The CDR3 is made up of 13 amino acids. Trimming at V came to 5 bases and at J to 5 bases, leaving 5 bases not matched to a gene. Germline values: CDR1 MNHNS, CDR2 SASEGT. This chain's CDR3 is CASSSGTGNEQYF. CDR3 sequence (DNA): TGTGCCAGCAGTTCCGGGACAGGAAACGAGCAGTACTTC.

The V call is TRBV7-2, the J call TRBJ2-5, with a weak D call TRBD1 (5 bases). V was clipped by 4 bases and J by 4 bases, with 7 bases between them. CDR1 SGHTA and CDR2 FQGNSA come from the germline V gene. The CDR3 is 12 residues long. CDR3 DNA: TGTGCCAGCAGCTCAGGGTTAGAGACCCAGTACTTC. Translated, it gives CASSSGLETQYF.

The genes are TRBV7-9 and TRBJ2-7; D ambiguous. V gave up 3 bases and J gave up 3 bases, with 6 bases separating them. This CDR3 is built from 12 residues. Germline loops: CDR1 SEHNR, CDR2 FQNEAQ (reference sequence). Here the CDR3 DNA reads TGTGCCAGCAGCTTGGTTAGCTACGAGCAGTACTTC. As protein: CASSLVSYEQYF.

This chain joins TRBV6-1 and TRBJ2-7; 7 bases map to TRBD2. The trim removed 3 bases at V and 1 base at J, leaving 12 bases unmatched. Germline V CDR1 and CDR2: MNHNS, SASEGT. The CDR3 length is 17 residues. CDR3 protein: CASSDLFLAEKSYEQYF. The CDR3 region has the DNA TGTGCCAGCAGTGACCTTTTTCTAGCGGAAAAATCCTACGAGCAGTACTTC.

This clone was seen just once. V gene TRBV5-4 combines with J gene TRBJ2-3; no reliable D call. The V and J ends lost 3 bases and 6 bases respectively, with 17 bases between them. The germline gives CDR1 SGHNT, CDR2 YYREEE (reference sequence). The CDR3 covers 15 residues. CDR3 residues: CASSSRSTLEDTQYF. The DNA of the CDR3 is TGTGCCAGCAGCTCACGATCCACCCTGGAGGATACGCAGTATTTT.

Comment on this clone: A junction boundary mismatches the germline segment, possibly from a read error. V and J are TRBV11-2 and TRBJ2-2; TRBD2 agrees at 11 bases. Germline V gene data show CDR1 as SGHAT and CDR2 as FQNNGV. This CDR3 comprises 17 residues. The CDR3 sequence is CASSLVSGGANIGELFF. DNA for the CDR3: TGTGCCAGCAGCTTAGTTAGCGGGGGGGCGAACATCGGGGAGCTGTTTTTT.

V is TRBV18 and J is TRBJ1-1; D gene uncertain. CDR3 length: 16 residues. V was clipped by 6 bases and J by 2 bases, with 19 bases between them. Per germline, CDR1 KGHSH and CDR2 LQKENI. The CDR3 DNA reads TGTGCCAGCTCGCGTGCCGACAACAGCCCTAACACTGAAGCTTTCTTT. Protein: CASSRADNSPNTEAFF.

The chain has TRBV6-6 and TRBJ1-2, with 7 bases aligning to TRBD1. The CDR3 contains 15 residues. Trimming cost V 5 bases and J 8 bases; bases outside gene matches: 14. Germline loops: CDR1 MNHNY, CDR2 SVGAGI (reference sequence). This chain's CDR3 is CASSTDREPMRGYTF. Written as DNA, the CDR3 is TGTGCCAGCAGTACCGACAGGGAACCTATGAGGGGCTACACCTTC.